Each of the 2 T cell receptor beta chains below was sequenced from the same sample in a study of blood T cell repertoires in COVID-19. The repertoire was sequenced with immunoSEQ multiplex PCR; TCRdb's copy has only in-frame clones and lacks some. The table lists about 52,000 clones, over 75% of them singletons, with 9.5% to 13% in the top ten. Sequencing was carried out using peripheral blood. The receptors were sampled from an older man with COVID-19, enrolled during active disease.

The rearrangement uses TRBV4-3 and TRBJ1-6; 7 nucleotides match TRBD1. The J segment lost 5 bases and the V segment lost 0 bases, leaving 10 bases of the junction unmatched. Germline values: CDR1 LGHNA, CDR2 YSLEER. There are 18 residues in the CDR3. For the CDR3, the DNA is TGCGCCAGCAGCCAAGAGCTACAGGGGCCTAGTAATAATTCACCCCTCCACTTT. Its translation: CASSQELQGPSNNSPLHF.

This chain connects TRBV19 to TRBJ2-5, with 11 positions matching TRBD2. This CDR3 has 14 residues. CDR1 is LNHDA, CDR2 SQIVND, per germline (reference sequence). The junction had 5 bases not matched to a gene; V was cut back by 6 bases and J by 5 bases. CDR3 in amino acids: CASSSASGRETQYF. In nucleotides, the CDR3 is TGTGCCAGTAGCTCAGCTAGCGGGAGGGAGACCCAGTACTTC.